This T cell receptor (beta chain) was found in a study of blood T cell repertoires in COVID-19. Study-level background: The United States, Italy and Spain supplied acute and convalescent COVID-19 samples.

This CDR3 is built from 11 residues. A word on this clone: One end of the junction is discordant with germline, which a read error may explain.

In the source study's methods: The assay estimated nucleated cells by amplifying reference gene primers. Sequencing used immunoSEQ multiplex PCR; TCRdb keeps in-frame clones, though not all of them. Clone size and V and J calls were adopted from that table, with D and trimming inferred from the DNA. The sample yields hundreds of thousands of clones, around 89% seen once. The sequence came from a woman between 25 and 40 years old with acute or convalescent COVID-19. This chain uses TRBV12-3 or TRBV12-4 with TRBJ2-7, with D hard to call. The source material was peripheral blood. The CDR3 DNA reads TGTGCCGGCAGCCTTACCTACGAGCAGTACTTC. Its protein product is CAGSLTYEQYF.